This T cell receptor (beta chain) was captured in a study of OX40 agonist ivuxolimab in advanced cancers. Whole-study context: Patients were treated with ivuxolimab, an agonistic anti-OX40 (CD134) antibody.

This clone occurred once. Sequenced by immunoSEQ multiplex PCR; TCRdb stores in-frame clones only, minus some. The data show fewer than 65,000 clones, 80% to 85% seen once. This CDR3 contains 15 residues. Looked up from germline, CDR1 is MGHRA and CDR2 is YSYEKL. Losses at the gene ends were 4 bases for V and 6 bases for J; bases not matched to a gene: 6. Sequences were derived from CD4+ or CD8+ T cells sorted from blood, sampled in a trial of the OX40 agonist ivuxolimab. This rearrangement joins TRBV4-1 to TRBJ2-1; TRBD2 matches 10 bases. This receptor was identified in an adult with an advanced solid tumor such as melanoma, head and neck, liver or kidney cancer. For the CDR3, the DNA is TGCGCCAGCAGCCCATCGGAGCGGGAGGGCAATGAGCAGTTCTTC. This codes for CASSPSEREGNEQFF.